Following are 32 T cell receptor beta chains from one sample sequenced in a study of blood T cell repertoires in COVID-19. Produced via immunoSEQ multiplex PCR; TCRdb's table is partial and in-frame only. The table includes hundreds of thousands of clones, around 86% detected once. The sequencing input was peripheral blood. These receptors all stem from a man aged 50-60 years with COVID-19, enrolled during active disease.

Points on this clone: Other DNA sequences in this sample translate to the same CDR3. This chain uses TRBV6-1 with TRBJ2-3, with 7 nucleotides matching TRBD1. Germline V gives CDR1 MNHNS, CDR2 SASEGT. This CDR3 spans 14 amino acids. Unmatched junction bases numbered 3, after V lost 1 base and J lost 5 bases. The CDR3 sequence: CASSEGQGIDTQYF. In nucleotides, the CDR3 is TGTGCCAGCAGTGAAGGACAGGGTATAGATACGCAGTATTTT.

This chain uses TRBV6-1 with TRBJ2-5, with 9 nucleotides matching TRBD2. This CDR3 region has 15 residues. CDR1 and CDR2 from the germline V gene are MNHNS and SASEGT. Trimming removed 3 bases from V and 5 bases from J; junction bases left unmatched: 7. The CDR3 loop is CASSDVSGSVETQYF. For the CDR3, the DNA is TGTGCCAGCAGTGATGTTAGCGGGAGTGTCGAGACCCAGTACTTC.

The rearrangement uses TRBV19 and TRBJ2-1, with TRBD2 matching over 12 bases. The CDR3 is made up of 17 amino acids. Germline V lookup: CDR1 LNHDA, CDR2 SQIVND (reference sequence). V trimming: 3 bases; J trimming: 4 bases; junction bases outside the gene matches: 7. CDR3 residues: CASSIPPTSGGYNEQFF. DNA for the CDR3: TGTGCCAGTAGTATCCCCCCCACTAGCGGGGGGTACAATGAGCAGTTCTTC. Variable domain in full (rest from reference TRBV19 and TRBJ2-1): DGGITQSPKYLFRKEGQNVTLSCEQNLNHDAMYWYRQDPGQGLRLIYYSQIVNDFQKGDIAEGYSVSREKKESFPLTVTSAQKNPTAFYLCASSIPPTSGGYNEQFFGPGTRLTVL.

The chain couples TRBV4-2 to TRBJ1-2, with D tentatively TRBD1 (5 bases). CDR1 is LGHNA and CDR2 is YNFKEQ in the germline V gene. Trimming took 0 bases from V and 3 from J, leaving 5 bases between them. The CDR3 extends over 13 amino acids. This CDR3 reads CASSQEGDYGYTF. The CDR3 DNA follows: TGTGCCAGCAGCCAAGAAGGGGACTATGGCTACACCTTC.

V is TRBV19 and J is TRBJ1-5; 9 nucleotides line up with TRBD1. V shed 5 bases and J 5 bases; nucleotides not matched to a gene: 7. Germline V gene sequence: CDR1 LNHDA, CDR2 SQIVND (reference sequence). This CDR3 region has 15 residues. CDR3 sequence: CASSLSRQGDQPQHF. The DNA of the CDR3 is TGTGCCAGTAGTCTCTCTCGACAGGGGGATCAGCCCCAGCATTTT.

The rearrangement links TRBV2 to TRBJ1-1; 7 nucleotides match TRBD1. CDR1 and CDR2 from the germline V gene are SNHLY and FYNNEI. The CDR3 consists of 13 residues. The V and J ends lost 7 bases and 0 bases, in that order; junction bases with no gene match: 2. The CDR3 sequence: CASKGALNTEAFF. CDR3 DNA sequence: TGTGCCAGCAAGGGGGCACTGAACACTGAAGCTTTCTTT. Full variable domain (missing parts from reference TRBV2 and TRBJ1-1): EPEVTQTPSHQVTQMGQEVILRCVPISNHLYFYWYRQILGQKVEFLVSFYNNEISEKSEIFDDQFSVERPDGSNFTLKIRSTKLEDSAMYFCASKGALNTEAFFGQGTRLTVV.

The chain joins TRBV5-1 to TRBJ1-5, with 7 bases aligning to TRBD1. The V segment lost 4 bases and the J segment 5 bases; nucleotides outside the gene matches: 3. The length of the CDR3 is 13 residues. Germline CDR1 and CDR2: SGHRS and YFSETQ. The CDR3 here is CASSRGQDQPQHF. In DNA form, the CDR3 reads TGCGCCAGCAGCAGGGGGCAGGATCAGCCCCAGCATTTT.

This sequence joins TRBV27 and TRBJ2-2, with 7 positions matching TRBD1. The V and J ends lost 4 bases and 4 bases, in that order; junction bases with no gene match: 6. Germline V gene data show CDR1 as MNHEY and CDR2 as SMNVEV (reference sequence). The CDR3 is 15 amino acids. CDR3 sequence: CASSSLRDSTGELFF. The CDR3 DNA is TGTGCCAGCAGTTCACTCCGGGACAGCACCGGGGAGCTGTTTTTT.

The CDR3 protein is CATGGENGEQYF. CDR3 DNA sequence: TGTGCCACGGGGGGCGAAAATGGAGAGCAGTACTTC. The chain is built from TRBV10-3 and TRBJ2-7; a possible D gene is TRBD2 (7 bases). Trimming removed 10 bases at V and 7 bases at J, with 17 bases between. CDR3 length equals 12 residues. The germline gives CDR1 ENHRY, CDR2 SYGVKD.

CDR3 region: CASSLSYEQFF. The CDR3 nucleotides read TGTGCCAGCAGCTTAAGCTATGAGCAGTTCTTC. The rearrangement joins TRBV5-8 to TRBJ2-1; no firm D call. Looked up from germline, CDR1 is SGHTS and CDR2 is YDEGEE. With 2 bases removed from V and 8 bases from J, the gap between germline ends came to 5 bases. The CDR3 is 11 residues long.

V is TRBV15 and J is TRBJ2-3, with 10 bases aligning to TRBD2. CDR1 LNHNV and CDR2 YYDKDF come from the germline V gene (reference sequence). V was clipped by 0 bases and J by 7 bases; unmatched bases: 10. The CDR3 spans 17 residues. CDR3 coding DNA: TGTGCCACCAGCAGAGATAGGCTAGCGGGAGAGGGATATACGCAGTATTTT. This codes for CATSRDRLAGEGYTQYF. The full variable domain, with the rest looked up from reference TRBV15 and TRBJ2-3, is DAMVIQNPRYQVTQFGKPVTLSCSQTLNHNVMYWYQQKSSQAPKLLFHYYDKDFNNEADTPDNFQSRRPNTSFCFLDIRSPGLGDTAMYLCATSRDRLAGEGYTQYFGPGTRLTVL.

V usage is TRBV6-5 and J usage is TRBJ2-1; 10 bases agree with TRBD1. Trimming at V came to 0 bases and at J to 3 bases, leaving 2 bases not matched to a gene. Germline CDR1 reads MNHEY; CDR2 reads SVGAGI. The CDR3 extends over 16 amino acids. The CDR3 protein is CASSYSWDRGYNEQFF. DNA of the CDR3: TGTGCCAGCAGTTACTCGTGGGACAGGGGCTACAATGAGCAGTTCTTC.

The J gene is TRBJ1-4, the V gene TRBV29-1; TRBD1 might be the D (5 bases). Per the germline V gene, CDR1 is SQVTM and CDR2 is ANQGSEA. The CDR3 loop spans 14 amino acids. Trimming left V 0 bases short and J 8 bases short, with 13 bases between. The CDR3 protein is CSVEDTRVGEKLFF. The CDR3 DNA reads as TGCAGCGTTGAAGATACCAGGGTGGGCGAAAAACTGTTTTTT. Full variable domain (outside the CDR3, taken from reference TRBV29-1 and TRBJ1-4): SAVISQKPSRDICQRGTSLTIQCQVDSQVTMMFWYRQQPGQSLTLIATANQGSEATYESGFVIDKFPISRPNLTFSTLTVSNMSPEDSSIYLCSVEDTRVGEKLFFGSGTQLSVL.

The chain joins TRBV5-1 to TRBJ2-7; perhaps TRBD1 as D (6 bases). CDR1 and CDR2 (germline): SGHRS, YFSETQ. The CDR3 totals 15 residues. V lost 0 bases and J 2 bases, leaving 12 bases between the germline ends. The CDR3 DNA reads TGCGCCAGCAGCTTGGGTACAGGGAAACCCTACGAGCAGTACTTC. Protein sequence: CASSLGTGKPYEQYF.

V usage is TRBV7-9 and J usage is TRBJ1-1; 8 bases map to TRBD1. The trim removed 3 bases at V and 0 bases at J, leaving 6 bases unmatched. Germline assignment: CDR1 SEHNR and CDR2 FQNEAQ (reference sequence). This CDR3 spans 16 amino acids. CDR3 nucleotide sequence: TGTGCCAGCAGCTTTACAGGGGGAAGCCTGAACACTGAAGCTTTCTTT. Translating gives CASSFTGGSLNTEAFF. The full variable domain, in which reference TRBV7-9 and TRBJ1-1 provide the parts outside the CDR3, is DTGVSQNPRHKITKRGQNVTFRCDPISEHNRLYWYRQTLGQGPEFLTYFQNEAQLEKSRLLSDRFSAERPKGSFSTLEIQRTEQGDSAMYLCASSFTGGSLNTEAFFGQGTRLTVV.

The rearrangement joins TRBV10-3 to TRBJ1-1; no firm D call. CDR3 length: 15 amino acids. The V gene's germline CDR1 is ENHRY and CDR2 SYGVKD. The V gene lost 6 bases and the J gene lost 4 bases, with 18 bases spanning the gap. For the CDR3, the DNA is TGTGCCATCAGAGTAGACGGAGGGTGGGGCACTGAAGCTTTCTTT. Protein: CAIRVDGGWGTEAFF.

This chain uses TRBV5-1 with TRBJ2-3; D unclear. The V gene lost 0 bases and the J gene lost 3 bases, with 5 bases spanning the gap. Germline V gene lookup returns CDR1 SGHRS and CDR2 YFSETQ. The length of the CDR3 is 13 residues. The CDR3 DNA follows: TGCGCCAGCAGCTTGGCCTTTACAGATACGCAGTATTTT. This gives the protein CASSLAFTDTQYF.

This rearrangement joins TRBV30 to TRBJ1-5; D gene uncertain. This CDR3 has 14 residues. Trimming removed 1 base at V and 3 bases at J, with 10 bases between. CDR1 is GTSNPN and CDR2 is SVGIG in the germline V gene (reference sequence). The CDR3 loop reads CAWSGSGFNQPQHF. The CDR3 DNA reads TGTGCCTGGAGTGGCTCGGGTTTCAATCAGCCCCAGCATTTT.

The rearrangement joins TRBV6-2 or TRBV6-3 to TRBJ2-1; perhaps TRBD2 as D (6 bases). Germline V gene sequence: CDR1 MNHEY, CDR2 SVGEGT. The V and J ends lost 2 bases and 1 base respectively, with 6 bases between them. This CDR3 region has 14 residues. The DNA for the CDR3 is TGTGCCAGCAGTTACGCGGGGTCCTACAATGAGCAGTTCTTC. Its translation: CASSYAGSYNEQFF.

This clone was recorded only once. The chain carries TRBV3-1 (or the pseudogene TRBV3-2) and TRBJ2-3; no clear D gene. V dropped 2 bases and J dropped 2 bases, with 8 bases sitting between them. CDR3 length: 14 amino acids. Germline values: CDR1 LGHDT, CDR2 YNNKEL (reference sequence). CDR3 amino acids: CASSQFTPTDTQYF. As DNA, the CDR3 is TGTGCCAGCAGCCAATTTACACCCACAGATACGCAGTATTTT.

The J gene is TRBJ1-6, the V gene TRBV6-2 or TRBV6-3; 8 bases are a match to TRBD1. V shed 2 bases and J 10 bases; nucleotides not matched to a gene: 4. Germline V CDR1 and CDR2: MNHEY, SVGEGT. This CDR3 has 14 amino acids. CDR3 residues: CASSYRTGKSPLHF. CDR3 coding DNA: TGTGCCAGCAGTTACCGGACAGGGAAATCACCCCTCCACTTT.

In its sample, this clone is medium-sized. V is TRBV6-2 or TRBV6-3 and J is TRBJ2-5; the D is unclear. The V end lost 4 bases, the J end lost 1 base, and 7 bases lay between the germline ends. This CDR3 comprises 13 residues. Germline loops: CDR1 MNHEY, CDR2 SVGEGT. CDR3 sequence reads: CASSSEAQETQYF. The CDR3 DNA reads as TGTGCCAGCAGTTCCGAGGCCCAAGAGACCCAGTACTTC.

CDR3 nucleotides: TGTGCCACCAGCACGACAGGGACTAATTCACCCCTCCACTTT. Protein sequence: CATSTTGTNSPLHF. The rearrangement uses TRBV15 and TRBJ1-6; 7 nucleotides agree with TRBD1. This CDR3 has 14 residues. Looked up from germline, CDR1 is LNHNV and CDR2 is YYDKDF (reference sequence). V dropped 4 bases and J dropped 6; count of bases not matched to a gene: 3.

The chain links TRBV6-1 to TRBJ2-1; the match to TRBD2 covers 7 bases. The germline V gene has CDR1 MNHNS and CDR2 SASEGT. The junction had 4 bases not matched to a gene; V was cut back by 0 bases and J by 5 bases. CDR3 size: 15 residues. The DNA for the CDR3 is TGTGCCAGCAGTGAAGCTTATCTAGCGGACAATGAGCAGTTCTTC. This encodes CASSEAYLADNEQFF.

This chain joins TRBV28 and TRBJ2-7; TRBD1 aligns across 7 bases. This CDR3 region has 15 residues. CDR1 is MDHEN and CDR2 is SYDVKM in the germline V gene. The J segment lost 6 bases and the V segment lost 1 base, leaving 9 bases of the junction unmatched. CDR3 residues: CASSLFEGASGEQYF. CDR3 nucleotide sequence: TGTGCCAGCAGTTTATTTGAGGGGGCGTCCGGCGAGCAGTACTTC. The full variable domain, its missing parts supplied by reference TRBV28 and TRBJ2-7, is DVKVTQSSRYLVKRTGEKVFLECVQDMDHENMFWYRQDPGLGLRLIYFSYDVKMKEKGDIPEGYSVSREKKERFSLILESASTNQTSMYLCASSLFEGASGEQYFGPGTRLTVT.

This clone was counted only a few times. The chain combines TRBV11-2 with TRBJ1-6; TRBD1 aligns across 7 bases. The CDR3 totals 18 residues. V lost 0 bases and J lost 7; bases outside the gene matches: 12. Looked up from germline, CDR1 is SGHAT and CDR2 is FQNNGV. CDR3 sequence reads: CASSLDLVQGVWNSPLHF. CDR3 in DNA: TGTGCCAGCAGCTTAGATCTTGTGCAGGGGGTTTGGAATTCACCCCTCCACTTT.

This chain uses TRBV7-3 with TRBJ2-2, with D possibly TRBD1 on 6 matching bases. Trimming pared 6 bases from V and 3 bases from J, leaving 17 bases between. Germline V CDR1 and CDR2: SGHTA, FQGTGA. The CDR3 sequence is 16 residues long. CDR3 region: CASRKSRGADTGELFF. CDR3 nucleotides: TGTGCCAGCAGAAAATCCAGGGGCGCGGACACCGGGGAGCTGTTTTTT. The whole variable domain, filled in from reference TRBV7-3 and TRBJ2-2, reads GAGVSQTPSNKVTEKGKYVELRCDPISGHTALYWYRQSLGQGPEFLIYFQGTGAADDSGLPNDRFFAVRPEGSVSTLKIQRTERGDSAVYLCASRKSRGADTGELFFGEGSRLTVL.

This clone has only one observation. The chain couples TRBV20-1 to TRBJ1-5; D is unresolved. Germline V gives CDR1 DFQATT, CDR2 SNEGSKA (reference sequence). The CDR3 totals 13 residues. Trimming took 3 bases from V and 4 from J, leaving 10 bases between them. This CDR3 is CSASPEFNQPQHF. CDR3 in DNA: TGCAGTGCTAGTCCCGAGTTTAATCAGCCCCAGCATTTT.

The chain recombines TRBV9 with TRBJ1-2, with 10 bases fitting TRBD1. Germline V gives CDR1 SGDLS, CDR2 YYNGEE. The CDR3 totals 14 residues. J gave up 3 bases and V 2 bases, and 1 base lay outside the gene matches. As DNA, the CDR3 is TGTGCCAGCAGCGTGACAGGGGGCGACTATGGCTACACCTTC. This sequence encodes CASSVTGGDYGYTF.

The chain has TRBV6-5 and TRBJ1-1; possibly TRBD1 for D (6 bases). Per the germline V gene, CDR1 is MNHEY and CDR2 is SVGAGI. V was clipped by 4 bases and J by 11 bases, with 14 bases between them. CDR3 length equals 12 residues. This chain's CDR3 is CASSSPTGKAFF. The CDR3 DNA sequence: TGTGCCAGCAGTTCACCGACAGGCAAGGCTTTCTTT.

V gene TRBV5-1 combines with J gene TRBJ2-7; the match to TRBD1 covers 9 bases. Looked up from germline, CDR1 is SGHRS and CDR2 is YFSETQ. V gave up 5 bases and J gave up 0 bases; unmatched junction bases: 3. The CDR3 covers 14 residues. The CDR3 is CASRPGQGSYEQYF. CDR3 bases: TGCGCCAGCAGGCCGGGACAGGGCTCCTACGAGCAGTACTTC.

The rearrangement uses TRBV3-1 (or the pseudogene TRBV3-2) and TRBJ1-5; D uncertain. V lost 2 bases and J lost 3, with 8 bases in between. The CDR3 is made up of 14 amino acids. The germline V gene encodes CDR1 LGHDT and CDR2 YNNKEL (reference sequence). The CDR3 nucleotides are TGTGCCAGCAGCCAAAGCCAGGACAATCAGCCCCAGCATTTT. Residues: CASSQSQDNQPQHF.